The following is a T cell receptor beta chain sequence with its context. The target antigen is unknown. All the people who gave samples were healthy bone marrow donors. The source of the sample is a study of cytomegalovirus exposure and HLA in healthy donors. The study, taken as a whole, reports: Despite most TCR sequences being rare, some public TCRs occurred in many donors. It was in a later analysis that TCR association rates were seen to vary by HLA locus, highest for DRB1 and lowest for HLA-C.

A multiplex PCR was run with 60 Vbeta primers and 13 Jbeta primers. In the source study's methods: Roughly 12 million shared chains were among tens of millions of unique TCR beta chains counted in a later analysis. The data were produced by immunoSEQ multiplex PCR, yet TCRdb's version contains in-frame clones alone and is incomplete. The D gene and trimming were derived from the DNA, and the V and J assignments and clone size from that table. In the table there are approximately 210,000 clones, approximately 86% of which are singletons. CDR1 MNHNS and CDR2 SASEGT come from the germline V gene. Trimming shortened V by 4 bases and J by 0 bases, and 12 bases separated the two germline ends. This CDR3 is 15 amino acids long.

The rearrangement joins TRBV6-1 to TRBJ1-2, with TRBD1 as a possible D gene (5 bases). Source material: PBMCs. This clonotype originated in a young woman in good health and CMV-seronegative. The CDR3 reads CASSAGTDANYGYTF. CDR3 nucleotide sequence: TGTGCCAGCAGTGCGGGGACTGACGCTAACTATGGCTACACCTTC.